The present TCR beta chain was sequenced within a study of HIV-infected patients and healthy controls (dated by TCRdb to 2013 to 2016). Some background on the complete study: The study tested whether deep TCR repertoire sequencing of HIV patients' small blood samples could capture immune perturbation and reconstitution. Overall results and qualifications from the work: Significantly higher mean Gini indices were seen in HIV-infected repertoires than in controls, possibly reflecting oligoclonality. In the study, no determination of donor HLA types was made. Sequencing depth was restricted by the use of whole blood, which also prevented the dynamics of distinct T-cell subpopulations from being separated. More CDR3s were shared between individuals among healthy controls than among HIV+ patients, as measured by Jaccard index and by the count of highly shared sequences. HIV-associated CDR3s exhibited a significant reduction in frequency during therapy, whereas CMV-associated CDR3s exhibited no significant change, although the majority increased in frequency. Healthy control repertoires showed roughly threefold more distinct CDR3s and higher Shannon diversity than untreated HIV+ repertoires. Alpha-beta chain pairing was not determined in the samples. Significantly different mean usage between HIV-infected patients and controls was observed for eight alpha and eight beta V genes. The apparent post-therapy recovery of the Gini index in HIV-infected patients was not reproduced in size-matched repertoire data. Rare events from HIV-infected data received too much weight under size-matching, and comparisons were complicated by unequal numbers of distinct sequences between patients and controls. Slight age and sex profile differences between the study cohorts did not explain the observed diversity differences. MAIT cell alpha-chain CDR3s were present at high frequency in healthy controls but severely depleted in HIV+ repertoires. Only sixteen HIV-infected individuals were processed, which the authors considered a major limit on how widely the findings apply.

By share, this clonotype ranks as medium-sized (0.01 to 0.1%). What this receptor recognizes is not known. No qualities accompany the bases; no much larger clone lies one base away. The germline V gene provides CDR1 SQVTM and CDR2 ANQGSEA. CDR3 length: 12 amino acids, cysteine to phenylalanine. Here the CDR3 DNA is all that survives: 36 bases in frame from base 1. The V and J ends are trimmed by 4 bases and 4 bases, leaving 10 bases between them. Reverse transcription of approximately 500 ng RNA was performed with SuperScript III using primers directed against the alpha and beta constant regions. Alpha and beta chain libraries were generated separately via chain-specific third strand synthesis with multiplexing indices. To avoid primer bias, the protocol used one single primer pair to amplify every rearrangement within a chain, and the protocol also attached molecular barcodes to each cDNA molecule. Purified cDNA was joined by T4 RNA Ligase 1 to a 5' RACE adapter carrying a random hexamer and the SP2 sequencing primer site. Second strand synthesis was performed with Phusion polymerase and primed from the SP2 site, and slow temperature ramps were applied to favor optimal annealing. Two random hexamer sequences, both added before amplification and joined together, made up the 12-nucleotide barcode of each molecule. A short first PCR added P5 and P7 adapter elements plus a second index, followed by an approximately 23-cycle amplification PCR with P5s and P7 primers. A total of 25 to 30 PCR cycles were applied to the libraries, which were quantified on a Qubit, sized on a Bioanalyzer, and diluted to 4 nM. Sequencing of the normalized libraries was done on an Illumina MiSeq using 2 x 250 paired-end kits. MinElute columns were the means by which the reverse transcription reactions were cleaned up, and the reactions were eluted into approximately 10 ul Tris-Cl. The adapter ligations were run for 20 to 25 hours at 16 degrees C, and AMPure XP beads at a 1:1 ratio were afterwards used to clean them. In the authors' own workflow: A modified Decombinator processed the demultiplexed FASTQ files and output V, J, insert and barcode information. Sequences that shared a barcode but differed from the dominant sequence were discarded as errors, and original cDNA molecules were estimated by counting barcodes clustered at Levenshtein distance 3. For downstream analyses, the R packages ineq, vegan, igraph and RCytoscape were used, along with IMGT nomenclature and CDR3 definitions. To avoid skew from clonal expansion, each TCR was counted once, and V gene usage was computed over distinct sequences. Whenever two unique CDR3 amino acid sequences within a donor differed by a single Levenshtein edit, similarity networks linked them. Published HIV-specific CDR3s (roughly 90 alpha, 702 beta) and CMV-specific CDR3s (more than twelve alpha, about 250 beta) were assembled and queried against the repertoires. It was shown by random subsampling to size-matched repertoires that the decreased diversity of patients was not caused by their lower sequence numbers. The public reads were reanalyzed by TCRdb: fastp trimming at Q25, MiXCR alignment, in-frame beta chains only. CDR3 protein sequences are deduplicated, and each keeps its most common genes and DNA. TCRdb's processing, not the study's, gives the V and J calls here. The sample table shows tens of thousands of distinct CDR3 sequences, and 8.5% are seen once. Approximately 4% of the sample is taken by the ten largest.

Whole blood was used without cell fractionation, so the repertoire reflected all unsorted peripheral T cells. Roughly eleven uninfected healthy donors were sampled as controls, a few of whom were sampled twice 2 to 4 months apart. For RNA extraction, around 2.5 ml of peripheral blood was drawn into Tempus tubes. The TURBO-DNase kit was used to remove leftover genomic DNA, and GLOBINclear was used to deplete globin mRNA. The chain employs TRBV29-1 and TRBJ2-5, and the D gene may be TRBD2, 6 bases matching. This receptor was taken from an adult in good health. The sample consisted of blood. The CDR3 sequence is CSVAKEGETQYF. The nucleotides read TGCAGCGTTGCGAAGGAGGGAGAGACCCAGTACTTC.